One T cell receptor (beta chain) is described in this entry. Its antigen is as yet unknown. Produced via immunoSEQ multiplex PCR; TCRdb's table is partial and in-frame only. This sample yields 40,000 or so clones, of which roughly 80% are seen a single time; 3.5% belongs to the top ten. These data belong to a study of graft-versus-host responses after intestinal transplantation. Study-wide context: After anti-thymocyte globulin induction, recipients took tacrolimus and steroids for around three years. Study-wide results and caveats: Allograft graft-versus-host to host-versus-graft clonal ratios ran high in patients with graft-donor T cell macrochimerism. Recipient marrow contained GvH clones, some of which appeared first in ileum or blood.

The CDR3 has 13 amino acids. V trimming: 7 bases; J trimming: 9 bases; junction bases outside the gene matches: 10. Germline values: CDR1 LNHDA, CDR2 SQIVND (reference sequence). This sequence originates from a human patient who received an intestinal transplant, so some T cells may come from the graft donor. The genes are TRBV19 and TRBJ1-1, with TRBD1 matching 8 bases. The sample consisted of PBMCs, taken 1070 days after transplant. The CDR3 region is CASTYQGARQAFF. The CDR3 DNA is TGTGCCAGTACTTATCAGGGGGCGCGGCAAGCTTTCTTT.